One sample yielded the 18 T cell receptor beta chains listed below, sequenced in a study of beta chain features in type 1 diabetes. Whole-study findings and limits: Shorter TCRB CDR3s, moderately but significantly so, marked every one of the four CD4+ subsets in Type 1 diabetes patients.

Expressed TCRB transcripts got sequenced, as all isolated RNA was reverse transcribed. Data came from immunoSEQ multiplex PCR; TCRdb stores just in-frame clones and leaves some out. The sample holds 150,000 to 200,000 clones; about 63% are singletons and the top ten take 0.08% to 0.09%. No antigen has been identified for these receptors. The source material was naive CD4+ T cells from blood. These receptors all come from a man aged 25-45 years with type 1 diabetes.

This clone was counted between two and nine times. This chain links TRBV29-1 with TRBJ1-4; maybe TRBD1 (6 bases). Germline V gene lookup returns CDR1 SQVTM and CDR2 ANQGSEA. The ends were cut back, 5 bases at V and 7 bases at J, with 11 bases in the middle. This CDR3 is built from 12 residues. CDR3 sequence: CSVSGGSEKLFF. The CDR3 bases are TGCAGCGTTTCGGGGGGCAGTGAAAAACTGTTTTTT.

The chain links TRBV5-6 to TRBJ1-5; D gene unclear. Trimming stripped 0 bases from V and 0 bases from J, with 7 bases between. The CDR3 is 15 residues long. Germline CDR1 is SGHDT and CDR2 is YYEEEE. The CDR3 loop reads CASSLAGISNQPQHF. The CDR3 nucleotides read TGTGCCAGCAGCTTGGCCGGGATTAGCAATCAGCCCCAGCATTTT.

This clone has more than one count but fewer than ten. J is TRBJ2-3 and V is TRBV9; TRBD2 might be the D (5 bases). The CDR3 covers 14 residues. Trimming shortened V by 3 bases and J by 4 bases, and 12 bases separated the two germline ends. Per the germline V gene, CDR1 is SGDLS and CDR2 is YYNGEE. The chain's CDR3 is CASSALVSADTQYF. In nucleotides, the CDR3 is TGTGCCAGCAGCGCACTAGTTTCGGCAGATACGCAGTATTTT. The variable domain in full, with the rest retrieved from reference TRBV9 and TRBJ2-3, is DSGVTQTPKHLITATGQRVTLRCSPRSGDLSVYWYQQSLDQGLQFLIQYYNGEERAKGNILERFSAQQFPDLHSELNLSSLELGDSALYFCASSALVSADTQYFGPGTRLTVL.

This clone was observed a few times. The genes are TRBV5-1 and TRBJ2-3; 9 nucleotides match TRBD2. The germline CDR1 and CDR2 sequences are SGHRS and YFSETQ. The CDR3 extends over 19 amino acids. The J segment lost 0 bases and the V segment lost 1 base, leaving 12 bases of the junction unmatched. The CDR3 DNA reads as TGCGCCAGCAGCTTGCGGACTAGCGTAGAATATCAGAGCACAGATACGCAGTATTTT. It codes for CASSLRTSVEYQSTDTQYF.

The chain combines TRBV30 with TRBJ1-5; D is unresolved. From germline, CDR1 is GTSNPN and CDR2 SVGIG (reference sequence). Trimming removed 2 bases at V and 0 bases at J, with 5 bases between. This CDR3 comprises 13 residues. Here the CDR3 DNA reads TGTGCCTGGAGTTCCTATAGCAATCAGCCCCAGCATTTT. Translated: CAWSSYSNQPQHF.

CDR3 DNA: TGCGCCAGCAGCCAAGAAGGGGCTCCTTTGGACGAGCAGTACTTC. Encoded protein: CASSQEGAPLDEQYF. The V call is TRBV4-3, the J call TRBJ2-7; D perhaps matches TRBD1 (5 bases). V lost 0 bases to trimming and J lost 5 bases, with 14 bases between them. The CDR3 spans 15 residues. Germline lookup yields CDR1 LGHNA and CDR2 YSLEER.

The chain is built from TRBV10-3 and TRBJ1-1; possibly TRBD1 for D (5 bases). The CDR3 consists of 14 residues. CDR1 and CDR2 from the germline V gene are ENHRY and SYGVKD. The V end was cut by 3 bases, the J end by 2 bases, with 10 bases between. In nucleotides, the CDR3 is TGTGCCATCAGTGATTGGGACGGCAACACTGAAGCTTTCTTT. The encoded protein is CAISDWDGNTEAFF.

This clone was counted between two and nine times. CDR3: CAWSAGLRETQYF. CDR3 nucleotides: TGTGCCTGGAGCGCCGGACTACGAGAGACCCAGTACTTC. The chain recombines TRBV30 with TRBJ2-5; D perhaps matches TRBD2 (6 bases). This CDR3 is 13 amino acids long. V lost 3 bases and J lost 4, with 12 bases in between. Germline lookup yields CDR1 GTSNPN and CDR2 SVGIG (reference sequence). The variable domain in full, completed from reference TRBV30 and TRBJ2-5, reads SQTIHQWPATLVQPVGSPLSLECTVEGTSNPNLYWYRQAAGRGLQLLFYSVGIGQISSEVPQNLSASRPQDRQFILSSKKLLLSDSGFYLCAWSAGLRETQYFGPGTRLLVL.

The rearrangement joins TRBV15 to TRBJ1-1; D uncertain. Germline values: CDR1 LNHNV, CDR2 YYDKDF (reference sequence). This CDR3 contains 14 residues. Trimming took off 1 base at V and 0 bases at J, with 6 bases between the two ends. The CDR3 is CATSRGAMNTEAFF. In nucleotides, the CDR3 is TGTGCCACCAGCAGAGGGGCCATGAACACTGAAGCTTTCTTT.

The chain is built from TRBV14 and TRBJ1-2; TRBD1 might be the D (5 bases). V was clipped by 6 bases and J by 8 bases, with 16 bases between them. The CDR3 is made up of 13 amino acids. Looked up from germline, CDR1 is SGHDN and CDR2 is FVKESK. CDR3 sequence: CASSRDRSQGYTF. The CDR3 bases are TGTGCCAGCAGTCGAGACAGATCTCAAGGCTACACCTTC.

In this sample, this clone turned up a few times. The CDR3: CASSFHLRVPLDTQYF. The CDR3 DNA reads as TGTGCCAGCAGCTTTCATCTGAGGGTTCCCCTGGATACGCAGTATTTT. This chain joins TRBV7-2 and TRBJ2-3; D is perhaps TRBD2 (5 bases). V lost 3 bases and J lost 6, with 19 bases in between. There are 16 residues in the CDR3. From germline, CDR1 is SGHTA and CDR2 FQGNSA.

This chain links TRBV5-6 with TRBJ1-2; a possible D gene is TRBD1 (5 bases). V was clipped by 4 bases and J by 3 bases, with 25 bases between them. The germline gives CDR1 SGHDT, CDR2 YYEEEE. The CDR3 consists of 18 residues. CDR3 sequence reads: CASSRRVREAPNYYGYTF. The CDR3 coding sequence is TGTGCCAGCAGCCGCAGGGTGAGGGAGGCCCCTAACTACTATGGCTACACCTTC.

The rearrangement links TRBV5-1 to TRBJ1-6, with D perhaps TRBD1 (5 bases). Per the germline V gene, CDR1 is SGHRS and CDR2 is YFSETQ. V was shortened by 1 base and J by 6 bases, with 8 bases between the two germline ends. CDR3 size: 14 residues. In DNA form, the CDR3 reads TGCGCCAGCAGCTTGAGGGACGGTAATTCACCCCTCCACTTT. Residues: CASSLRDGNSPLHF.

The chain employs TRBV28 and TRBJ2-1; D remains ambiguous. This CDR3 has 12 residues. Germline V gene lookup returns CDR1 MDHEN and CDR2 SYDVKM. Deletions cut 2 bases from V and 6 bases from J, with 5 bases between. The CDR3 coding sequence is TGTGCCAGCAGTTTAAACGGCAATGAGCAGTTCTTC. Translated, it gives CASSLNGNEQFF.

This clone was seen only a few times. Other DNA sequences in this sample translate to the same CDR3. The chain couples TRBV20-1 to TRBJ2-5; no reliable D call. Trimming took 1 base from V and 2 from J, leaving 2 bases between them. The CDR3 sequence is 11 residues long. Germline lookup yields CDR1 DFQATT and CDR2 SNEGSKA (reference sequence). CDR3 sequence reads: CSARGQETQYF. In DNA, the CDR3 is TGCAGTGCTAGAGGTCAAGAGACCCAGTACTTC.

The rearrangement links TRBV29-1 to TRBJ2-5, with TRBD1 identical over 10 bases. V lost 6 bases, J lost 7 bases, and 8 bases stayed unmatched. CDR1 and CDR2 from the germline V gene are SQVTM and ANQGSEA. The CDR3 runs to 13 residues. The CDR3 loop reads CSVKTGGVGTQYF. The CDR3 DNA follows: TGCAGCGTCAAGACAGGGGGCGTAGGGACCCAGTACTTC.

The chain links TRBV29-1 to TRBJ2-5, with D possibly matching TRBD1 (6 bases). The CDR3 extends over 10 amino acids. Trimming pared 7 bases from V and 6 bases from J, leaving 9 bases between. The germline V gene encodes CDR1 SQVTM and CDR2 ANQGSEA. The CDR3 DNA is TGCAGCGGAGGGGGTCAGACCCAGTACTTC. Amino acids: CSGGGQTQYF.

This chain uses TRBV29-1 with TRBJ1-4; a weak D match, TRBD1 (5 bases). V gave up 0 bases and J gave up 1 base, with 6 bases separating them. Germline V gives CDR1 SQVTM, CDR2 ANQGSEA. The CDR3 loop spans 14 amino acids. CDR3: CSVEDQGTNEKLFF. CDR3 nucleotides: TGCAGCGTTGAAGACCAGGGAACTAATGAAAAACTGTTTTTT.